These 13 T cell receptor beta chains share one sample of origin, sequenced in a study of beta chain features in type 1 diabetes. Study-level points and caveats: Significant though moderate, a shortening of TCRB CDR3s appeared in all four CD4+ subsets of Type 1 diabetes patients.

Their specific antigens are unknown. Expressed TCRB transcripts were sequenced after all isolated RNA was converted to cDNA. The table came from immunoSEQ multiplex PCR; TCRdb's copy has only in-frame clones and leaves some out. The sample holds hundreds of thousands of clones, roughly 12% seen once. Sequenced sample: naive CD4+ T cells from blood. The receptors come from a man younger than 35 with type 1 diabetes.

This clone has more than one count but fewer than ten. The rearrangement links TRBV19 to TRBJ2-7; D may match TRBD1 or TRBD2 (5 bases each). Germline CDR1 and CDR2: LNHDA and SQIVND (reference sequence). The CDR3 runs to 14 residues. Trimming stripped 5 bases from V and 2 bases from J, with 13 bases between. The CDR3 region has the DNA TGTGCCAGTAGTGAAGGTCAGGGACCCTACGAGCAGTACTTC. Its translation: CASSEGQGPYEQYF.

This clone was counted a few times. The rearrangement uses TRBV6-5 and TRBJ2-1; TRBD2 might be the D (7 bases). The CDR3 contains 11 residues. Germline CDR1 is MNHEY and CDR2 is SVGAGI. Between the trimmed V and J ends, which lost 5 bases and 12 bases, there was a span of 11 bases. CDR3 coding DNA: TGTGCCAGCAGTCACGGGGGGCCGCAGTTCTTC. It codes for CASSHGGPQFF.

The chain links TRBV29-1 to TRBJ2-7; 8 nucleotides match TRBD1. The CDR3 loop spans 13 amino acids. V dropped 6 bases and J dropped 2; count of bases not matched to a gene: 6. Germline V gives CDR1 SQVTM, CDR2 ANQGSEA. The CDR3 region is CSVTQDRAYEQYF. The DNA for the CDR3 is TGCAGCGTGACTCAGGACAGGGCCTACGAGCAGTACTTC.

The chain joins TRBV25-1 to TRBJ2-3; 10 bases align to TRBD2. The junction had 4 bases not matched to a gene; V was cut back by 8 bases and J by 2 bases. This CDR3 is built from 14 residues. Germline CDR1 MGHDK, CDR2 SYGVNS. The CDR3 region is CASRTSGVTDTQYF. DNA of the CDR3: TGTGCCAGCCGCACTAGCGGGGTCACAGATACGCAGTATTTT.

This clone has only a few counts. The chain joins TRBV5-1 to TRBJ2-7; D gene uncertain. In germline, CDR1 is SGHRS, CDR2 YFSETQ. V lost 0 bases to trimming and J lost 7 bases, with 8 bases between them. The CDR3 has 12 amino acids. CDR3 DNA sequence: TGCGCCAGCAGCTTGGAAACAGCGGAGCAGTACTTC. This sequence encodes CASSLETAEQYF.

The rearrangement links TRBV10-3 to TRBJ1-3; possible D gene TRBD1, 6 bases. V lost 7 bases to trimming and J lost 0 bases, with 10 bases between them. The CDR3 sequence is 14 residues long. Germline CDR1 and CDR2: ENHRY and SYGVKD. CDR3 DNA sequence: TGTGCCATCAACGGACAGACCTCTGGAAACACCATATATTTT. As protein: CAINGQTSGNTIYF.

This clone has just a few counts. This CDR3 is also generated by other DNA sequences in the sample. V is TRBV18 and J is TRBJ1-1; D is unresolved. The CDR3 has 13 amino acids. Per germline, CDR1 KGHSH and CDR2 LQKENI. V was trimmed by 3 bases and J by 0 bases, leaving 5 bases between them. The CDR3 sequence: CASSPDLNTEAFF. In nucleotides, the CDR3 is TGTGCCAGCTCACCTGATTTGAACACTGAAGCTTTCTTT.

The genes are TRBV25-1 and TRBJ1-6; TRBD1 is a possible D gene (5 bases). Germline V gene sequence: CDR1 MGHDK, CDR2 SYGVNS. V was pared by 2 bases and J by 10 bases, with 15 bases between. The CDR3 extends over 15 amino acids. CDR3 sequence: CASSEAGGIGSPLHF. The CDR3 nucleotides read TGTGCCAGCAGTGAAGCCGGGGGAATAGGATCACCCCTCCACTTT.

The chain couples TRBV25-1 to TRBJ1-2; D is possibly TRBD1 (5 bases). CDR3 length equals 17 residues. CDR1 and CDR2 (germline): MGHDK, SYGVNS. V was pared by 1 base and J by 7 bases, with 22 bases between. This CDR3 is CASSEFDGVTGVRGYTF. The CDR3 nucleotides are TGTGCCAGCAGTGAATTCGATGGGGTTACGGGGGTGCGTGGCTACACCTTC.

V gene TRBV5-1 combines with J gene TRBJ2-5; TRBD1 or TRBD2 may be the D gene (5 bases each). Germline values: CDR1 SGHRS, CDR2 YFSETQ. The CDR3 sequence is 14 residues long. Trimming cost V 3 bases and J 2 bases, with 11 bases left between them. CDR3: CASSYGTLQETQYF. The CDR3 DNA reads as TGCGCCAGCAGCTACGGGACCCTACAAGAGACCCAGTACTTC. Combining the CDR3 with reference TRBV5-1 and TRBJ2-5 gives the whole variable domain KAGVTQTPRYLIKTRGQQVTLSCSPISGHRSVSWYQQTPGQGLQFLFEYFSETQRNKGNFPGRFSGRQFSNSRSEMNVSTLELGDSALYLCASSYGTLQETQYFGPGTRLLVL.

This clone has more than one count but fewer than ten. V is TRBV7-3 and J is TRBJ1-1, with TRBD1 as a possible D gene (5 bases). The CDR3 loop spans 14 amino acids. Looked up from germline, CDR1 is SGHTA and CDR2 is FQGTGA. Trimming took off 5 bases at V and 4 bases at J, with 14 bases between the two ends. Here the CDR3 DNA reads TGTGCCAGCAGCCCAGGTGGGGGGAGCACTGAAGCTTTCTTT. This encodes CASSPGGGSTEAFF. The full variable domain, completed using reference TRBV7-3 and TRBJ1-1, is GAGVSQTPSNKVTEKGKYVELRCDPISGHTALYWYRQSLGQGPEFLIYFQGTGAADDSGLPNDRFFAVRPEGSVSTLKIQRTERGDSAVYLCASSPGGGSTEAFFGQGTRLTVV.

V usage is TRBV5-1 and J usage is TRBJ2-5; D not resolved. The CDR3 is made up of 14 amino acids. CDR1 and CDR2 (germline): SGHRS, YFSETQ. V lost 2 bases and J 4 bases, leaving 12 bases between the germline ends. Here the CDR3 reads CASSFTERGETQYF. CDR3 nucleotide sequence: TGCGCCAGCAGCTTCACCGAACGAGGAGAGACCCAGTACTTC.

This clone was observed a handful of times. The rearrangement links TRBV2 to TRBJ2-4; a weak D match, TRBD2 (6 bases). The CDR3 runs 16 residues. From germline, CDR1 is SNHLY and CDR2 FYNNEI. V was pared by 8 bases and J by 0 bases, with 17 bases between. This CDR3 reads CASRDSPGGAKNIQYF. DNA of the CDR3: TGTGCCAGCCGGGACTCTCCCGGGGGAGCCAAAAACATTCAGTACTTC.